Described below is a single T cell receptor beta chain sequence and its context. Its antigen is unknown. A single record per CDR3 protein comes from TCRdb applying MiXCR to the RT-PCR reads. The sample has about 540,000 distinct CDR3 sequences, about 15% seen once. These data come from a study of response to subunit inactivated influenza vaccine. Study-wide points: Seasonal influenza vaccination, on each occasion, was suggested by the authors to recruit few new T cells.

The ends lost 5 bases at V and 5 bases at J; junction bases unmatched: 6. The CDR3 runs 14 residues. Germline assignment: CDR1 DFQATT and CDR2 SNEGSKA (reference sequence). Here the sequenced sample was PBMCs from blood, taken 11 to 12 days after vaccination. This TCR came from a middle-aged man who received an inactivated influenza vaccine. The rearrangement links TRBV20-1 to TRBJ2-3; 11 nucleotides line up with TRBD2. In nucleotides, the CDR3 is TGCAGTGCTGGTAGCGGGAGGGCCGGAGATACGCAGTATTTT. Protein: CSAGSGRAGDTQYF.